The clone carrying this TCR beta chain has at least ten counts. The target antigen is unknown. The investigators amplified TCR beta CDR3 regions from RNA transcripts. HTBI primers were employed in a first-round RT-PCR of the TCR CDR3. TCRdb reanalysed the multiplex PCR reads using MiXCR and keeps one entry per CDR3 protein. The sample carries 300,000 to 400,000 distinct CDR3 sequences, approximately 22% recorded once. These data come from a study of T cells in Graves' hyperthyroidism and ophthalmopathy. Study-wide points: Most thyroid clonotypes with frequency above 0.001 were detected in blood.

Hyperthyroidism of Graves' type that showed no ophthalmopathy progression within 18 months was stable. Researchers barred patients who had uncontrolled infection, other autoimmune disease, pregnancy or lactation. The PBMCs were taken from 10 ml of fresh peripheral blood. Sequencing was performed on blood. The receptor comes from a woman in her forties or fifties with Graves' hyperthyroidism.

The CDR3 loop reads CASSPGTDYGYTF. The CDR3 region has the DNA TGTGCCAGCAGCCCAGGGACTGACTATGGCTACACCTTC. The chain employs TRBV7-9 and TRBJ1-2, with a possible D match to TRBD1 (5 bases). The CDR3 is made up of 13 amino acids. The germline gives CDR1 SEHNR, CDR2 FQNEAQ (reference sequence). Trimming removed 5 bases at V and 3 bases at J, with 10 bases between.